The sequence of this TCR beta chain was determined in a study of blood T cell repertoires in COVID-19. The method was immunoSEQ multiplex PCR; TCRdb's version includes in-frame clones alone and lacks a portion of them. The data contain some 150,000 clones, roughly 82% of them seen just once; the ten biggest clones take up around 8%. The CDR3 is 12 amino acids. V lost 0 bases, J lost 7 bases, and 7 bases lay in between. The germline V gene has CDR1 SGHRS and CDR2 YFSETQ. V usage is TRBV5-1 and J usage is TRBJ1-1; D not certain. This clonotype originated in a woman in her seventies with acute or convalescent COVID-19. Sequenced: peripheral blood. The CDR3 is CASSLVADEAFF. CDR3 coding DNA: TGCGCCAGCAGCTTGGTGGCAGATGAAGCTTTCTTT.